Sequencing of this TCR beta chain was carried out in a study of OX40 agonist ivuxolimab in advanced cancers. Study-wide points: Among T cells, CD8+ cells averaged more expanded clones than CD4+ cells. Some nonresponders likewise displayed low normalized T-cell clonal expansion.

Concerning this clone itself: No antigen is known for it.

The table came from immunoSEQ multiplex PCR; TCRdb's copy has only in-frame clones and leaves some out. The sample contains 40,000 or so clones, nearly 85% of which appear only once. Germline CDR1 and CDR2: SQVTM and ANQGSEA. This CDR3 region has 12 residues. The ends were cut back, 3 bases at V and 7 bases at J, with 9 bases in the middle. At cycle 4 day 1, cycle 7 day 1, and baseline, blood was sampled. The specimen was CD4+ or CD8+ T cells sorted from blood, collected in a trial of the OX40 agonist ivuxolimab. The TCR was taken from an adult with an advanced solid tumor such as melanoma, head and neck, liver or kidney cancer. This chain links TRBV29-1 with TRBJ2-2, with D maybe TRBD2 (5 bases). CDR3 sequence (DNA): TGCAGCGTTGATCTTCGGGACGGGGAGCTGTTTTTT. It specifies CSVDLRDGELFF.